This TCR beta chain was captured in a study of monozygotic twins with inflammatory bowel disease. Regarding the study as a whole: Immunosuppressive treatments were not uniform, and this may have added variability to patient repertoires.

TCRdb reprocessed the 5' RACE reads; each CDR3 protein has one entry and no DNA is given. In total, the table holds approximately 390,000 distinct CDR3 sequences. Details on this clonotype: Its antigen is unknown.

This CDR3 spans 15 amino acids. CDR1 and CDR2 (germline): LGHDT, YNNKEL (reference sequence). The source of this sequence is a human donor with ulcerative colitis or Crohn's disease, or a healthy co-twin of an affected twin (not recorded which). J is TRBJ1-2 and V is TRBV3-1. The sequencing sample was made of blood. The CDR3 sequence is CASSRNGGPTGGYTF.